This TCR beta chain came from a study of technical replicates of blood from a handful of donors. CDR3 length: 14 residues. Germline values: CDR1 SGHNT, CDR2 YYREEE (reference sequence). Unmatched junction bases numbered 8, after V lost 4 bases and J lost 7 bases. Profiling relied on immunoSEQ multiplex PCR, and the TCRdb table lists in-frame clones only, not all of them. This repertoire shows about 81,000 clones, about 81% found once; its top ten account for 3% to 4.5%. Sequenced input: PBMCs. The source of this sequence is a human donor in good health. Some clones in this sample may be carry-over from other donors' samples. The chain recombines TRBV5-4 with TRBJ1-2, with 9 nucleotides matching TRBD1. The CDR3 nucleotides read TGTGCCAGCAGCCCGGACAGGGGAGTAGGTGGCTACACCTTC. Its protein is CASSPDRGVGGYTF.